This T cell receptor beta chain comes out of a study of PD-1 blockade in classical Hodgkin lymphoma (dated by TCRdb to the early 2020s). Describing the broader study: Nivolumab dosing was 3 mg/kg intravenously every 2 weeks, continuing until either disease progression or unacceptable toxicity. A peripheral blood immune signature of response to PD-1 blockade in classical Hodgkin lymphoma was defined using TCR beta sequencing and CyTOF. Study-wide findings and limitations: Patients starting nivolumab less than 1 year after ASCT had lower diversity and were excluded from later analyses to avoid confounding by immune reconstitution. Baseline TCR diversity was reported as lower in newly diagnosed patients than in healthy donors, and lower still in relapsed/refractory patients. Baseline diversity similar to that of newly diagnosed patients was observed in trial patients achieving complete response, whereas significantly lower diversity was observed in partial responders and progressors. By C4D1, a significant rise was seen in CD4+ TCR diversity but not in CD8+ TCR diversity (p=0.0027 vs p=0.16), and the rise was most apparent among complete responders (p=0.02). The study covered only a single clinical trial cohort, and the causes of the repertoire differences, possibly disease activity or prior therapy, were still not defined.

The V end loses 5 bases and the J end loses 3 bases, and a stretch of 14 bases separates them. Per the germline V gene (reference sequence), LNHDA is the CDR1 and SQIVND is the CDR2. From cysteine to phenylalanine, the CDR3 is 14 amino acids long. CDR3 DNA is the only sequence kept; it has 42 bases, read in frame from the first base. Sample time point, as interpreted from the label and publication: cycle 4 day 1 (C4D1), after more than five weeks of nivolumab. Every trial patient had relapsed following autologous stem cell transplantation, and prior brentuximab vedotin exposure was what differed among cohorts A, B and C. The trial cohort was composed of 56 patients with relapsed/refractory classical Hodgkin lymphoma, for whom complete response, partial response or progressive disease was recorded as best overall response. Single-agent nivolumab was administered to trial patients in the multi-cohort phase II CheckMate 205 trial. An independent review committee assessed best overall response by applying the 2007 International Working Group response criteria. Trial PBMCs were collected immediately before nivolumab initiation (C1D1) and during therapy at cycle 2 day 1 and cycle 4 day 1. Peripheral blood was collected in 8 mL Vacutainer Cell Preparation Tubes, from which PBMCs were isolated by centrifugation and then cryopreserved.

The Qiagen DNeasy kit was used to extract genomic DNA both from unsorted PBMCs and from the negatively selected CD4+ and CD8+ fractions. TCR beta CDR3 regions were subjected to amplification by immunoSEQ multiplex PCR with primers that anneal to V and J segments. A synthetic immune receptor repertoire was used to minimize amplification bias, and any remaining bias was removed computationally after sequencing. Regarding the original processing steps: Custom Python scripts were used to quantify repertoire diversity as the Shannon entropy index. Unsorted, CD4+ and CD8+ repertoires were analyzed separately, except in combined analyses where CD4+ and CD8+ sequences were merged in silico. Clonal expansion was defined as a frequency increase of at least 2-fold after treatment compared with C1D1, and clones undetected at baseline were assigned a pseudocount of 0.5. Singleton clones were defined as clones with 0 or 1 copy at C1D1, and non-singleton clones were defined as clones with 2 or more copies. Clones expanded in unsorted samples were annotated as CD4+, CD8+ or unknown by matching protein sequences in sorted samples from the same patient. Diversity changes from C1D1 to C4D1 were tested in paired samples using Wilcoxon tests. TCRdb limited this immuneACCESS table to in-frame rearrangements with V and J called. A share of clones is missing; checked studies link under half to unresolved V genes, and the rest is unexplained. That table furnishes V, J and clone size, whereas the DNA furnished D and trimming. A total of tens of thousands of clones appear in this sample, around four fifths of them only once. Approximately 9.4% of the sample rests with the top ten.

About this clone: No antigen is known for it. No much larger clone exists at a distance of one base, and base qualities are not known.

This clonotype originated in a human donor with classical Hodgkin lymphoma. Specimen: peripheral blood mononuclear cells (PBMCs), collected before the fourth cycle of nivolumab. Here the chain combines TRBV19 and TRBJ2-7; the D assignment is uncertain and may be TRBD1 or TRBD2, with 5 bases supporting each. The CDR3 region has the sequence CASSGRDRSYEQYF. The nucleotides read TGTGCCAGTAGTGGCCGGGACCGAAGCTACGAGCAGTACTTC.